Each of the 26 T cell receptor beta chains below was sequenced from the same sample in a study of T-cell memory formation after mild COVID-19. From the 5' RACE reads, TCRdb called clonotypes with MiXCR, one entry per CDR3 protein. The data contain about 340,000 distinct CDR3 sequences, 10% to 15% of them singletons. Sequenced sample: PBMCs or a T cell subset sorted from them (not recorded which). These receptor sequences come from a man aged 18 to 29 who had mild COVID-19 (a few samples of this study predate the infection). Cell type and time point are not known.

The gene calls are TRBV5-1 and TRBJ1-5; 9 nucleotides match TRBD1. V dropped 4 bases and J dropped 4; count of bases not matched to a gene: 6. The germline V gene has CDR1 SGHRS and CDR2 YFSETQ. The CDR3 extends over 15 amino acids. CDR3 sequence: CASSLTGGRNQPQHF. The CDR3 DNA sequence: TGCGCCAGCAGCCTGACAGGGGGGAGGAATCAGCCCCAGCATTTT.

This chain uses TRBV11-1 with TRBJ2-3; TRBD2 matches at 11 bases. The J segment lost 4 bases and the V segment lost 1 base, leaving 7 bases of the junction unmatched. Germline V gene data show CDR1 as SGHAT and CDR2 as FQDESV (reference sequence). The CDR3 consists of 17 residues. The DNA of the CDR3 is TGTGCCAGCAGCTTAGTAGGTAGCGGGGGGGCATCAGATACGCAGTATTTT. Its protein is CASSLVGSGGASDTQYF.

The chain couples TRBV6-6 to TRBJ2-5; D remains unclear. Per germline, CDR1 MNHNY and CDR2 SVGAGI (reference sequence). The CDR3 is 11 amino acids. V lost 0 bases and J lost 7, with 3 bases in between. The CDR3 DNA sequence: TGTGCCAGCAGTTACTCACGGACCCAGTACTTC. Protein sequence: CASSYSRTQYF.

A few counts support this clonotype. The V gene is TRBV7-9, the J gene TRBJ1-1; D is perhaps TRBD1 (5 bases). Germline V lookup: CDR1 SEHNR, CDR2 FQNEAQ (reference sequence). Between the trimmed V and J ends, which lost 3 bases and 5 bases, there was a span of 13 bases. The CDR3 is 14 amino acids. The CDR3 bases are TGTGCCAGCAGCTTCGTGGGGGGGAGAACTGAAGCTTTCTTT. It is translated as CASSFVGGRTEAFF.

This clonotype was observed at least ten times. The chain recombines TRBV5-1 with TRBJ2-2; D is perhaps TRBD2 (6 bases). V dropped 5 bases and J dropped 4 bases, with 27 bases sitting between them. CDR3 length equals 19 residues. In germline, CDR1 is SGHRS, CDR2 YFSETQ. The CDR3 nucleotides read TGCGCCAGCAGTAGTAGTGTGACCGAACTAGCCTCGAGCACCGGGGAGCTGTTTTTT. As protein: CASSSSVTELASSTGELFF.

The chain links TRBV5-1 to TRBJ2-1; 10 bases line up with TRBD2. With 4 bases clipped from V and 6 bases from J, the junction kept 7 bases outside the gene matches. The CDR3 sequence is 15 residues long. CDR1 and CDR2 (germline): SGHRS, YFSETQ. CDR3 in amino acids: CASSLSGGASNEQFF. The CDR3, as DNA: TGCGCCAGCAGCCTGAGCGGGGGGGCCTCCAATGAGCAGTTCTTC.

This clonotype has a count of ten or more. The rearrangement links TRBV7-2 to TRBJ2-1; no clear D gene. Trimming shortened V by 5 bases and J by 3 bases, and 5 bases separated the two germline ends. The germline V gene encodes CDR1 SGHTA and CDR2 FQGNSA. The CDR3 runs 12 residues. The CDR3 DNA reads TGTGCCAGCAGCGATAACTACAATGAGCAGTTCTTC. Translated: CASSDNYNEQFF.

The chain has TRBV7-3 and TRBJ1-3; 9 positions match TRBD1. The CDR3 is 14 residues long. Germline lookup yields CDR1 SGHTA and CDR2 FQGTGA. Germline trimming cut 5 bases from V and 8 bases from J; bases unmatched to any gene: 7. The CDR3 sequence: CASSRTGGADTIYF. CDR3 DNA: TGTGCCAGCAGCAGAACAGGGGGCGCGGACACCATATATTTT.

The V and J genes are TRBV27 and TRBJ2-5; D is possibly TRBD1 or TRBD2 (5 bases each). Trimming removed 1 base at V and 5 bases at J, with 11 bases between. The CDR3 consists of 14 residues. The V gene's germline CDR1 is MNHEY and CDR2 SMNVEV (reference sequence). The CDR3: CASSLYGARETQYF. CDR3 coding DNA: TGTGCCAGCAGTTTATACGGGGCGCGGGAGACCCAGTACTTC.

This clonotype was counted a single time. The CDR3 bases are TGCGCCAGCAGCCACAACAGGGGCCAAGAGACCCAGTACTTC. It codes for CASSHNRGQETQYF. The J gene is TRBJ2-5, the V gene TRBV4-1; 7 bases agree with TRBD1. The V gene's germline CDR1 is MGHRA and CDR2 YSYEKL. The CDR3 runs 14 residues. The V gene end was trimmed by 3 bases and the J gene end by 1 base; junction bases not matched to a gene: 2.

V and J are TRBV10-1 and TRBJ1-2; D not certain. There are 13 residues in the CDR3. The germline V gene has CDR1 WNHNN and CDR2 SYGVQD (reference sequence). The V end was cut by 2 bases, the J end by 2 bases, with 6 bases between. CDR3 residues: CASSEHGNYGYTF. In nucleotides, the CDR3 is TGCGCCAGCAGTGAGCACGGGAACTATGGCTACACCTTC.

In this sample, this clonotype turned up a few times. The chain recombines TRBV29-1 with TRBJ2-7; 8 bases align to TRBD2. The V segment lost 0 bases and the J segment 2 bases; nucleotides outside the gene matches: 6. The CDR3 length is 15 residues. Germline lookup yields CDR1 SQVTM and CDR2 ANQGSEA. This chain's CDR3 is CSVEERGALAYEQYF. The DNA of the CDR3 is TGCAGCGTTGAAGAGCGGGGGGCTTTGGCCTACGAGCAGTACTTC.

The V and J genes are TRBV10-2 and TRBJ2-5; D may be TRBD1 (6 bases). This CDR3 comprises 16 residues. The V end was cut by 2 bases, the J end by 2 bases, with 15 bases between. Germline CDR1 and CDR2: WSHSY and SAAADI. CDR3 DNA: TGCGCCAGCAGTGAGGCGGCCGGGACACGGCAAGAGACCCAGTACTTC. It codes for CASSEAAGTRQETQYF.

The V call is TRBV7-2, the J call TRBJ2-1, with D uncertain. Germline V gene sequence: CDR1 SGHTA, CDR2 FQGNSA. The V end was cut by 5 bases, the J end by 9 bases, with 14 bases between. The CDR3 totals 13 residues. The CDR3 spells CASSGRIEAEQFF. Here the CDR3 DNA reads TGTGCCAGCAGCGGACGGATAGAGGCTGAGCAGTTCTTC. The full variable domain, with the rest looked up from reference TRBV7-2 and TRBJ2-1, is GAGVSQSPSNKVTEKGKDVELRCDPISGHTALYWYRQSLGQGLEFLIYFQGNSAPDKSGLPSDRFSAERTGGSVSTLTIQRTQQEDSAVYLCASSGRIEAEQFFGPGTRLTVL.

The J gene is TRBJ2-7, the V gene TRBV7-9; TRBD2 agrees at 14 bases. CDR3 size: 16 residues. The V and J ends lost 8 bases and 9 bases, in that order; junction bases with no gene match: 15. The V gene's germline CDR1 is SEHNR and CDR2 FQNEAQ (reference sequence). The CDR3 is CASASTSGGARSPQYV. The CDR3 DNA is TGTGCCAGCGCTTCGACTAGCGGGGGGGCGCGATCTCCGCAGTACGTC.

The chain carries TRBV5-1 and TRBJ2-3, with a tentative D call TRBD2 (6 bases). The germline V gene has CDR1 SGHRS and CDR2 YFSETQ. This CDR3 spans 13 amino acids. Between the trimmed V and J ends, which lost 5 bases and 3 bases, there was a span of 10 bases. CDR3 DNA: TGCGCCAGCAGTACGGGGGTAACAGATACGCAGTATTTT. It codes for CASSTGVTDTQYF.

A few counts support this clonotype. V usage is TRBV16 and J usage is TRBJ2-7, with D unresolved. V lost 1 base and J 6 bases, leaving 7 bases between the germline ends. The CDR3 covers 12 residues. The V gene's germline CDR1 is KGHSY and CDR2 FQNENV. The CDR3 region is CASSQWRGEQYV. The CDR3 DNA reads as TGTGCCAGCAGCCAATGGCGAGGCGAGCAGTACGTC.

The chain is built from TRBV7-3 and TRBJ1-2; D is possibly TRBD1 (6 bases). The CDR3 loop spans 14 amino acids. With 5 bases removed from V and 8 bases from J, the gap between germline ends came to 18 bases. Per the germline V gene, CDR1 is SGHTA and CDR2 is FQGTGA. CDR3 loop: CASSKANRVYGYTF. Here the CDR3 DNA reads TGTGCCAGCAGCAAGGCCAACAGGGTTTACGGCTACACCTTC.

The chain joins TRBV30 to TRBJ1-5; D call uncertain. This CDR3 region has 17 residues. The V gene lost 2 bases and the J gene lost 2 bases, with 19 bases spanning the gap. The germline V gene encodes CDR1 GTSNPN and CDR2 SVGIG (reference sequence). The CDR3, as DNA: TGTGCCTGGAGTCCCTCTTTCGGCGGCAGACGCAATCAGCCCCAGCATTTT. Translating gives CAWSPSFGGRRNQPQHF.

This clonotype occurred many times. The CDR3 loop is CASSPTQGTDTQYF. For the CDR3, the DNA is TGTGCCAGCAGTCCGACCCAGGGCACAGATACGCAGTATTTT. The chain uses TRBV6-5 and TRBJ2-3; D gene uncertain. Germline CDR1 and CDR2: MNHEY and SVGAGI. Trimming took 5 bases from V and 1 from J, leaving 10 bases between them. The CDR3 runs to 14 residues.

This clonotype appeared a few times. The V gene is TRBV4-3, the J gene TRBJ1-1, with a possible D match to TRBD1 (6 bases). This CDR3 comprises 14 residues. Trimming stripped 4 bases from V and 8 bases from J, with 17 bases between. Germline V gives CDR1 LGHNA, CDR2 YSLEER. Here the CDR3 reads CASSRQEGGREAFF. CDR3 DNA: TGCGCCAGCAGCCGCCAAGAGGGGGGCAGGGAAGCTTTCTTT.

This chain connects TRBV20-1 to TRBJ2-7; D call uncertain. The germline V gene has CDR1 DFQATT and CDR2 SNEGSKA (reference sequence). Trimming removed 0 bases from V and 0 bases from J, with 12 bases in between. The CDR3 extends over 15 amino acids. The CDR3 coding sequence is TGCAGTGCTAGAGATCTGAGGCCCGCCTCCTACGAGCAGTACTTC. Translation: CSARDLRPASYEQYF.

In this sample, this clonotype turned up a few times. The chain is built from TRBV9 and TRBJ1-6; 9 nucleotides line up with TRBD1. The length of the CDR3 is 15 residues. V trimming: 3 bases; J trimming: 8 bases; junction bases outside the gene matches: 6. From germline, CDR1 is SGDLS and CDR2 YYNGEE. The CDR3 sequence: CASSATGGRYSPLHF. The CDR3 DNA reads as TGTGCCAGCAGCGCTACAGGGGGCAGGTATTCACCCCTCCACTTT.

The chain employs TRBV20-1 and TRBJ1-1; 8 nucleotides match TRBD1. Germline V gene lookup returns CDR1 DFQATT and CDR2 SNEGSKA (reference sequence). CDR3 length equals 14 residues. Trimming at V came to 3 bases and at J to 5 bases, leaving 8 bases not matched to a gene. This CDR3 reads CSARDREFGTEAFF. Written as DNA, the CDR3 is TGCAGTGCTAGGGACAGGGAGTTTGGAACTGAAGCTTTCTTT.

The table lists this clonotype with a few counts. DNA of the CDR3: TGTGCCAGCAGCCAAGTTCCAGGGTCCACAGATACGCAGTATTTT. Encoded protein: CASSQVPGSTDTQYF. The rearrangement links TRBV4-2 to TRBJ2-3, with a weak D call TRBD1 (5 bases). Germline-derived CDR1 and CDR2 are LGHNA and YNFKEQ. The CDR3 is 15 residues long. V lost 1 base to trimming and J lost 2 bases, with 10 bases between them.

The table lists this clonotype with many counts. J is TRBJ2-4 and V is TRBV5-6; D not resolved. The germline CDR1 and CDR2 sequences are SGHDT and YYEEEE. Deletions cut 4 bases from V and 9 bases from J, with 8 bases between. The CDR3 runs to 11 residues. The CDR3 DNA is TGTGCCAGCAGCCGTTTGGGCATTCAGTACTTC. Translated: CASSRLGIQYF.